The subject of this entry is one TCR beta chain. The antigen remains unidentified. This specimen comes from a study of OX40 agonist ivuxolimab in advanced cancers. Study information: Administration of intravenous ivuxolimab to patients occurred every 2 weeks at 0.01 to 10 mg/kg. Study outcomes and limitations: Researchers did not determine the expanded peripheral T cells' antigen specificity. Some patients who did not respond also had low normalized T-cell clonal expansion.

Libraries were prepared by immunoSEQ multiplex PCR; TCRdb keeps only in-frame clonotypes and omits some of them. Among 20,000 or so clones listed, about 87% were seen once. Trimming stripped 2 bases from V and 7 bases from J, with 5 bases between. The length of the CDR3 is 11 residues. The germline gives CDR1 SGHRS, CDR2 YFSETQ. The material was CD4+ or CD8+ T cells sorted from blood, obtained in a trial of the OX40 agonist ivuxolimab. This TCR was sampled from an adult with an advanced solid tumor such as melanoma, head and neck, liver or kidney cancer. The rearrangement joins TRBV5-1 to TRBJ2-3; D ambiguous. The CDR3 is CASSFLYTQYF. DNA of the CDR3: TGCGCCAGCAGCTTTCTCTATACGCAGTATTTT.